Listed here are 12 T cell receptor beta chains from one sample, sequenced in a study of CD8 T cells in Susac syndrome. A quantity of about 0.45 to 1 ug RNA underwent reverse transcription using random hexamers. TCRdb re-called the immunoSEQ multiplex PCR reads with MiXCR, one entry per CDR3 protein. The repertoire holds roughly 330,000 distinct CDR3 sequences, 92% seen once, with less than 0.08% in the top ten. Sequencing used CD4+ T cells from PBMCs. The source of these receptors is a human donor with multiple sclerosis.

The chain employs TRBV6-2 or TRBV6-3 and TRBJ2-5, with D possibly TRBD2 on 6 matching bases. This CDR3 has 15 amino acids. Germline lookup yields CDR1 MNHEY and CDR2 SVGEGT. Trimming stripped 5 bases from V and 0 bases from J, with 13 bases between. CDR3 coding DNA: TGTGCCAGCAGTCCTCTCGGCGGGAACCAAGAGACCCAGTACTTC. Its translation: CASSPLGGNQETQYF.

The CDR3 sequence: CSASRQRDTEAFF. The CDR3 nucleotides read TGCAGTGCTAGCCGACAGAGGGACACTGAAGCTTTCTTT. V usage is TRBV20-1 and J usage is TRBJ1-1; possible D gene TRBD1, 5 bases. The CDR3 runs 13 residues. V was cut by 3 bases and J by 3 bases, with 11 bases left in between. From germline, CDR1 is DFQATT and CDR2 SNEGSKA (reference sequence).

This chain links TRBV19 with TRBJ1-5, with D uncertain. The CDR3 runs to 14 residues. Trimming shortened V by 2 bases and J by 7 bases, and 12 bases separated the two germline ends. Looked up from germline, CDR1 is LNHDA and CDR2 is SQIVND (reference sequence). Here the CDR3 reads CASSIRTVGQPQHF. DNA of the CDR3: TGTGCCAGTAGTATAAGGACGGTCGGGCAGCCCCAGCATTTT.

The chain combines TRBV18 with TRBJ2-1; D is uncertain. The CDR3 contains 14 residues. Germline CDR1 reads KGHSH; CDR2 reads LQKENI. Trimming took off 4 bases at V and 4 bases at J, with 11 bases between the two ends. The CDR3 nucleotides read TGTGCCAGCTCACGATCACAGTTATACAATGAGCAGTTCTTC. Its translation: CASSRSQLYNEQFF. Together with reference TRBV18 and TRBJ2-1, the CDR3 gives the full variable domain: NAGVMQNPRHLVRRRGQEARLRCSPMKGHSHVYWYRQLPEEGLKFMVYLQKENIIDESGMPKERFSAEFPKEGPSILRIQQVVRGDSAAYFCASSRSQLYNEQFFGPGTRLTVL.

The chain links TRBV19 to TRBJ2-2; 7 nucleotides agree with TRBD2. Germline-derived CDR1 and CDR2 are LNHDA and SQIVND (reference sequence). The CDR3 consists of 14 residues. The V segment lost 5 bases and the J segment 6 bases; nucleotides outside the gene matches: 6. The CDR3 bases are TGTGCCAGTAGTGTGGGAGGGCGGGCCGGGGAGCTGTTTTTT. Protein product: CASSVGGRAGELFF.

The J gene is TRBJ2-7, the V gene TRBV7-2; TRBD2 matches 8 bases. The CDR3 spans 14 residues. Germline trimming cut 1 base from V and 6 bases from J; bases unmatched to any gene: 5. Germline V gene data show CDR1 as SGHTA and CDR2 as FQGNSA. CDR3 protein: CASSLDRGGSEQYF. CDR3 DNA: TGTGCCAGCAGCTTAGATCGGGGGGGCAGCGAGCAGTACTTC.

V gene TRBV15 combines with J gene TRBJ1-4; possible D gene TRBD1, 5 bases. Germline CDR1 is LNHNV and CDR2 is YYDKDF (reference sequence). V was shortened by 5 bases and J by 3 bases, with 13 bases between the two germline ends. The CDR3 loop spans 15 amino acids. The CDR3 here is CATSGSGKANEKLFF. CDR3 in DNA: TGTGCCACCAGCGGATCAGGGAAGGCTAATGAAAAACTGTTTTTT.

V usage is TRBV6-5 and J usage is TRBJ2-1; TRBD2 aligns across 9 bases. This CDR3 has 17 residues. Germline CDR1 reads MNHEY; CDR2 reads SVGAGI. V lost 1 base and J lost 6; bases outside the gene matches: 10. As DNA, the CDR3 is TGTGCCAGCAGTTACTTACTGGGTAGCGGGAGAAGCAATGAGCAGTTCTTC. It specifies CASSYLLGSGRSNEQFF.

J is TRBJ2-3 and V is TRBV15; 8 bases are shared with TRBD2. This CDR3 is 18 amino acids long. With 3 bases clipped from V and 6 bases from J, the junction kept 17 bases outside the gene matches. Per germline, CDR1 LNHNV and CDR2 YYDKDF (reference sequence). CDR3 DNA: TGTGCCACCAGCAGCGTGTTCAGGGCAGCGGGAGAAGTGGATACGCAGTATTTT. Protein: CATSSVFRAAGEVDTQYF.

The chain recombines TRBV6-2 or TRBV6-3 with TRBJ2-1, with D perhaps given as TRBD1 or TRBD2 (5 bases each). The CDR3 is made up of 18 amino acids. Germline CDR1 is MNHEY and CDR2 is SVGEGT. V lost 2 bases, J lost 12 bases, and 29 bases lay in between. The CDR3 region has the DNA TGTGCCAGCAGTTACCTCCGGGACGGAGAACTTAGGACAAGACGGCAGTTCTTC. Its translation is CASSYLRDGELRTRRQFF.

The chain employs TRBV7-8 and TRBJ2-7; a possible D gene is TRBD2 (5 bases). Trimming removed 3 bases at V and 2 bases at J, with 8 bases between. The CDR3 contains 13 residues. Looked up from germline, CDR1 is SGHVS and CDR2 is FQNEAQ. The CDR3 loop is CASSFWRTYEQYF. The CDR3 nucleotides are TGTGCCAGCAGCTTCTGGAGGACCTACGAGCAGTACTTC.

The rearrangement uses TRBV7-9 and TRBJ2-7, with D tentatively TRBD1 (6 bases). Trimming took 8 bases from V and 1 from J, leaving 12 bases between them. The CDR3 is made up of 13 amino acids. Germline V gene lookup returns CDR1 SEHNR and CDR2 FQNEAQ (reference sequence). The CDR3 is CASVRTGSYEQYF. Here the CDR3 DNA reads TGTGCCAGCGTCCGAACAGGGTCCTACGAGCAGTACTTC.